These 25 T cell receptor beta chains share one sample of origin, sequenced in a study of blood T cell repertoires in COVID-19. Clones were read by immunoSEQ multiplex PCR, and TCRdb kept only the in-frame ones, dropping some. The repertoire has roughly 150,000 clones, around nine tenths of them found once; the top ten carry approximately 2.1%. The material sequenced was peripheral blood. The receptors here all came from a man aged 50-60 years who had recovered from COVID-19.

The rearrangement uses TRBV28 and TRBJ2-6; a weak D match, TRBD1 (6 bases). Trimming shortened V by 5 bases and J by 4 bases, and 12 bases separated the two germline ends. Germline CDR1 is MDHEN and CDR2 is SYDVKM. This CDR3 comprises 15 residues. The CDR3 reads CASSATGSGANVLTF. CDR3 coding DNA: TGTGCCAGCAGTGCCACAGGGAGCGGGGCCAACGTCCTGACTTTC.

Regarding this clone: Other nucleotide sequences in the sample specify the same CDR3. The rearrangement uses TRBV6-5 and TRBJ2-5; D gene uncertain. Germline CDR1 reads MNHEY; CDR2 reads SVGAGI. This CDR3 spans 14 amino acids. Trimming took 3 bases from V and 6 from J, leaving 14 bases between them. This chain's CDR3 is CASSYSSQRKTQYF. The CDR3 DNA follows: TGTGCCAGCAGTTATTCGAGCCAGAGGAAGACCCAGTACTTC.

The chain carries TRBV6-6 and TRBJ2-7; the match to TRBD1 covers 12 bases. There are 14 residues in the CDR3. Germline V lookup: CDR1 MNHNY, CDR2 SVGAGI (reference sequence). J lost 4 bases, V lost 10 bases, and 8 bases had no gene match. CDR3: CAISGQGARYEQYF. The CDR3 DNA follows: TGTGCCATCTCGGGACAGGGGGCTCGGTACGAGCAGTACTTC.

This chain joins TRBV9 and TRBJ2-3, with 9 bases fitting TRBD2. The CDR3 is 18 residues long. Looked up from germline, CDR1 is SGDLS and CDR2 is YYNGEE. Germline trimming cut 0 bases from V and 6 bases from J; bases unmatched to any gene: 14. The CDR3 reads CASSVVAGDPFSSDTQYF. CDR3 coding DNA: TGTGCCAGCAGCGTAGTAGCGGGGGACCCCTTTTCTTCGGATACGCAGTATTTT.

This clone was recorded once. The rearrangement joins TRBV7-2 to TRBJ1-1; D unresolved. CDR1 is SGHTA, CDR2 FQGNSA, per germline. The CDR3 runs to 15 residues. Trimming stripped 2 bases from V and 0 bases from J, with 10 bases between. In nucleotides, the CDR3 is TGTGCCAGCAGCTTAACAGATCTCATGAACACTGAAGCTTTCTTT. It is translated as CASSLTDLMNTEAFF.

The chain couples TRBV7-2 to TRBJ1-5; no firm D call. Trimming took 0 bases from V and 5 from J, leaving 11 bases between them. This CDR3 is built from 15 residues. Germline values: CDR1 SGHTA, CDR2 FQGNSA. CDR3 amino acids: CASSLAGSNHQPQHF. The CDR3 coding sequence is TGTGCCAGCAGCTTAGCGGGCAGTAACCATCAGCCCCAGCATTTT. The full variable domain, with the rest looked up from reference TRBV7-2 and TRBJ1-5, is GAGVSQSPSNKVTEKGKDVELRCDPISGHTALYWYRQSLGQGLEFLIYFQGNSAPDKSGLPSDRFSAERTGGSVSTLTIQRTQQEDSAVYLCASSLAGSNHQPQHFGDGTRLSIL.

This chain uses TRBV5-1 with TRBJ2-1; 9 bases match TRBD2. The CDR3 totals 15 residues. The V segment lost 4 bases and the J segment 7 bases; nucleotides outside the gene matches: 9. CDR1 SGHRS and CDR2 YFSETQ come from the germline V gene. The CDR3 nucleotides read TGCGCCAGCAGCGTCCTAGCGGGGACGGGTAATGAGCAGTTCTTC. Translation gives CASSVLAGTGNEQFF.

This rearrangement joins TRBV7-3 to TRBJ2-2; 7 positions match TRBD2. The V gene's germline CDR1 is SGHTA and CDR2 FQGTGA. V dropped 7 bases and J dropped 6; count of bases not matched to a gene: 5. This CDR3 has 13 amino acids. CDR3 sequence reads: CASTWGGPGELFF. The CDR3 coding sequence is TGTGCCAGCACCTGGGGAGGGCCCGGGGAGCTGTTTTTT.

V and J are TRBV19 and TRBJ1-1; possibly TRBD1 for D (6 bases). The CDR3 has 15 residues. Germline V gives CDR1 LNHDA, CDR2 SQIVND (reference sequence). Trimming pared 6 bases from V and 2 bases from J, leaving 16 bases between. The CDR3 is CASRDTGTINTEAFF. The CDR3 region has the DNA TGTGCCAGTAGAGATACCGGGACAATCAACACTGAAGCTTTCTTT.

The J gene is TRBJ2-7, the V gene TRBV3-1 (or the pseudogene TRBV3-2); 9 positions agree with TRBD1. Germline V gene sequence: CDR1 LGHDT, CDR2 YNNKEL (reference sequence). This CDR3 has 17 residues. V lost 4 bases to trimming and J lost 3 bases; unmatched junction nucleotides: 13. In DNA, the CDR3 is TGTGCCAGCAGCCCCAAGTTAGCCGGGACAGGGAACTACGAGCAGTACTTC. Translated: CASSPKLAGTGNYEQYF.

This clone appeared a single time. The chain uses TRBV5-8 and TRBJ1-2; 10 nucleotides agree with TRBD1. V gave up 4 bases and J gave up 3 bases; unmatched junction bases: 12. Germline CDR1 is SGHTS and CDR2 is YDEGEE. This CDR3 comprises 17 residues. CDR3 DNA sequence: TGTGCCAGCAGCCATGGGGGACAGGGGAAGATTGACTATGGCTACACCTTC. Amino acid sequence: CASSHGGQGKIDYGYTF.

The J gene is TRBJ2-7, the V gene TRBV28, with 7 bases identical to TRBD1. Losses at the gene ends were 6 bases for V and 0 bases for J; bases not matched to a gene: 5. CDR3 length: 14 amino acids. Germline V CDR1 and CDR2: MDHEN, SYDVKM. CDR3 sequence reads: CASSPTGNSYEQYF. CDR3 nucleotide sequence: TGTGCCAGCAGCCCGACAGGGAACTCCTACGAGCAGTACTTC.

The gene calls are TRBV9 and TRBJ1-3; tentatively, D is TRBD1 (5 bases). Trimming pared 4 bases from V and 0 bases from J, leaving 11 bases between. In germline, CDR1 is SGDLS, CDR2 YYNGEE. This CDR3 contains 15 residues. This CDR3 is CASSLGGDSGNTIYF. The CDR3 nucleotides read TGTGCCAGCAGCTTGGGAGGGGACTCTGGAAACACCATATATTTT. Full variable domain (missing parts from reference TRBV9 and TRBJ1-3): DSGVTQTPKHLITATGQRVTLRCSPRSGDLSVYWYQQSLDQGLQFLIQYYNGEERAKGNILERFSAQQFPDLHSELNLSSLELGDSALYFCASSLGGDSGNTIYFGEGSWLTVV.

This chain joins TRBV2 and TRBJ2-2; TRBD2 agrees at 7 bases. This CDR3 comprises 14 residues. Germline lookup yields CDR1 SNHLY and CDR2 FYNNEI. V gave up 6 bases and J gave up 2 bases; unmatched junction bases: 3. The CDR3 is CASRGGLNTGELFF. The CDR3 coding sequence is TGTGCCAGCAGGGGGGGACTAAACACCGGGGAGCTGTTTTTT.

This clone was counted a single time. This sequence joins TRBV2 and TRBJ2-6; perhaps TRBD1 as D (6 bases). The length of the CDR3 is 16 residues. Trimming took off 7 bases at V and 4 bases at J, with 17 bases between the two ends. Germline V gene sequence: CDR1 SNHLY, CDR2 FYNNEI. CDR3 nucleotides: TGTGCCAGCACCGCCACGTGGGGGCACGGGGCCAACGTCCTGACTTTC. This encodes CASTATWGHGANVLTF.

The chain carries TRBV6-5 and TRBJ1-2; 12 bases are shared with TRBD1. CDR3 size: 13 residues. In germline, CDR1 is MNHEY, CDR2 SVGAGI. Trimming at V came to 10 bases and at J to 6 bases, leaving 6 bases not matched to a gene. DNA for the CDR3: TGTGCCACCCTAGGGACAGGGGGCGATGGCTACACCTTC. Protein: CATLGTGGDGYTF.

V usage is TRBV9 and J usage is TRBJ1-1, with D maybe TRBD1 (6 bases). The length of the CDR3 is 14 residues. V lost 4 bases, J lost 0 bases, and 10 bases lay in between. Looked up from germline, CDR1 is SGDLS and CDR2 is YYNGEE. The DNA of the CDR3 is TGTGCCAGCAGCCTTCGACAGGTGAACACTGAAGCTTTCTTT. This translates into CASSLRQVNTEAFF.

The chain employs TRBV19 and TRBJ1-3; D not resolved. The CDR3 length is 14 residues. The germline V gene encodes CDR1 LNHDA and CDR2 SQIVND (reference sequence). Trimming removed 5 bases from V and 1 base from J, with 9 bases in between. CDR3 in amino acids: CASSVVTSGNTIYF. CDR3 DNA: TGTGCCAGTAGTGTCGTGACATCTGGAAACACCATATATTTT.

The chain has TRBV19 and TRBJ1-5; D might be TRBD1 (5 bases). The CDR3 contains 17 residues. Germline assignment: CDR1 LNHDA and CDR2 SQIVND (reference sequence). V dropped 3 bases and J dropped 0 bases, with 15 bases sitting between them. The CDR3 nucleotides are TGTGCCAGTAGTATGAGCAGGGCCCGATATAGCAATCAGCCCCAGCATTTT. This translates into CASSMSRARYSNQPQHF.

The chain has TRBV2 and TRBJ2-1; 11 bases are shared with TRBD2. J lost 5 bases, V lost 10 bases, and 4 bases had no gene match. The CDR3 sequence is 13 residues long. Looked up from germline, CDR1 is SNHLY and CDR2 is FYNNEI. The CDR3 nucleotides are TGTGCCACACTAGCGGGAGTAAACAATGAGCAGTTCTTC. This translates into CATLAGVNNEQFF. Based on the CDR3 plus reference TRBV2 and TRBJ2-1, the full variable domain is EPEVTQTPSHQVTQMGQEVILRCVPISNHLYFYWYRQILGQKVEFLVSFYNNEISEKSEIFDDQFSVERPDGSNFTLKIRSTKLEDSAMYFCATLAGVNNEQFFGPGTRLTVL.

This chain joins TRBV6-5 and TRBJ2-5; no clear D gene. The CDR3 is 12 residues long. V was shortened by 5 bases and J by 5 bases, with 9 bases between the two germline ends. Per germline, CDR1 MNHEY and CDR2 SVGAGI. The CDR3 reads CASSILRETQYF. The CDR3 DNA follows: TGTGCCAGCAGTATATTGCGGGAGACCCAGTACTTC.

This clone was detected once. The DNA for the CDR3 is TGTGCCAGCAGCCGGGACAGGGAAGTCGGCGGGGAGCTGTTTTTT. Translation: CASSRDREVGGELFF. The chain is built from TRBV5-4 and TRBJ2-2; 9 bases agree with TRBD1. Looked up from germline, CDR1 is SGHNT and CDR2 is YYREEE (reference sequence). The CDR3 consists of 15 residues. V lost 4 bases to trimming and J lost 7 bases; unmatched junction nucleotides: 8.

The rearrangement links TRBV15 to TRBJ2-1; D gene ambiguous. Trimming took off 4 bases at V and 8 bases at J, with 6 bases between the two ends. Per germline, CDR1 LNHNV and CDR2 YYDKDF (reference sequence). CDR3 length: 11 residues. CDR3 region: CATSTLYEQFF. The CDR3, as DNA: TGTGCCACCAGCACCCTATATGAGCAGTTCTTC.

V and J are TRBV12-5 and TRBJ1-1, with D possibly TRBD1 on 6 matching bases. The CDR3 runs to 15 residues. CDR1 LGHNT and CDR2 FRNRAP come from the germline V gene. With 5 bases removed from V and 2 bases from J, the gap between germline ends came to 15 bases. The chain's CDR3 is CASGVVQGVNTEAFF. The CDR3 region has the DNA TGTGCTAGTGGTGTAGTACAGGGAGTCAACACTGAAGCTTTCTTT. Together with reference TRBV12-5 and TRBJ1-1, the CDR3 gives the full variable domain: DARVTQTPRHKVTEMGQEVTMRCQPILGHNTVFWYRQTMMQGLELLAYFRNRAPLDDSGMPKDRFSAEMPDATLATLKIQPSEPRDSAVYFCASGVVQGVNTEAFFGQGTRLTVV.

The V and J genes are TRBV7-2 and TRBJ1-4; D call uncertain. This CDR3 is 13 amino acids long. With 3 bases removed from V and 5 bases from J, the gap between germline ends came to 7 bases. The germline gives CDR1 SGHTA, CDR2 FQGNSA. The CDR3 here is CASSFGLNEKLFF. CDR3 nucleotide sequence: TGTGCCAGCAGCTTCGGACTGAATGAAAAACTGTTTTTT.